The entry below describes one TCR beta chain. Ahead of thyroid surgery, no patient had received treatment of any kind. CDR1 MNHEY and CDR2 SMNVEV come from the germline V gene (reference sequence). Trimming pared 10 bases from V and 1 base from J, leaving 20 bases between. The CDR3 consists of 15 residues. The sample originates from a study of metastatic and nonmetastatic thyroid tumors. With MiXCR, TCRdb reprocessed the PCR reads. The sample has 60,000 or so clones, 25% to 35% seen once. The chain employs TRBV27 and TRBJ2-7; no firm D call. This TCR was recovered from a female donor with papillary thyroid cancer or a benign thyroid nodule (not recorded which). Some clones in this sample may be carry-over from other donors' samples. Sample: blood. The CDR3 loop reads CAICFSGLSSYEQYF. Here the CDR3 DNA reads TGTGCCATCTGTTTCTCTGGGCTTTCGTCCTACGAGCAGTACTTC.